The next 32 T cell receptor beta chains were all read from a single sample in a study of CD8 T cells in ankylosing spondylitis. These receptors lack a known antigen. TCRdb analysed the 5' RACE reads with MiXCR anew, one entry per CDR3 protein. The data hold about 460,000 distinct CDR3 sequences, with less than 6% observed a single time. Study results and caveats: Among TCR beta sequences, a motif of eight or nine highly homologous variants appeared characteristic of ankylosing spondylitis blood.

Sequences were obtained from blood, either unsorted or a sorted T cell fraction (not recorded which). The source is a male donor with ankylosing spondylitis.

In this sample, this clonotype turned up many times. The chain employs TRBV29-1 and TRBJ2-1, with 8 bases that match TRBD2. CDR3 length: 14 amino acids. Unmatched junction bases numbered 6, after V lost 4 bases and J lost 4 bases. Germline CDR1 SQVTM, CDR2 ANQGSEA. CDR3: CSVAGTRPYNEQFF. CDR3 DNA: TGCAGCGTTGCCGGGACTAGACCTTACAATGAGCAGTTCTTC.

This clonotype was observed at least ten times. The V gene is TRBV20-1, the J gene TRBJ1-1; perhaps TRBD1 as D (6 bases). The V end lost 0 bases, the J end lost 11 bases, and 16 bases lay between the germline ends. CDR1 is DFQATT and CDR2 is SNEGSKA in the germline V gene (reference sequence). This CDR3 comprises 13 residues. DNA of the CDR3: TGCAGTGCTAGAGATGCTACAGGGAAAACGGCTTTCTTT. Encoded protein: CSARDATGKTAFF.

The chain carries TRBV7-9 and TRBJ1-2; 7 bases fit TRBD1. The CDR3 has 13 amino acids. Per the germline V gene, CDR1 is SEHNR and CDR2 is FQNEAQ (reference sequence). V lost 3 bases, J lost 8 bases, and 6 bases stayed unmatched. The CDR3 region is CASSLVTGAGYTF. Written as DNA, the CDR3 is TGTGCCAGCAGCTTGGTAACAGGGGCCGGCTACACCTTC.

V usage is TRBV7-8 and J usage is TRBJ2-4; D is possibly TRBD2 (6 bases). Trimming removed 3 bases from V and 3 bases from J, with 18 bases in between. Per germline, CDR1 SGHVS and CDR2 FQNEAQ. This CDR3 spans 17 amino acids. The CDR3 DNA reads TGTGCCAGCAGCTTCAAACCCTGGATGCGGGGCAAAAACATTCAGTACTTC. Translating gives CASSFKPWMRGKNIQYF.

The table lists this clonotype with a few counts. This chain uses TRBV28 with TRBJ2-7, with a tentative D call TRBD2 (6 bases). This CDR3 spans 15 amino acids. Trimming left V 5 bases short and J 6 bases short, with 20 bases between. Germline CDR1 MDHEN, CDR2 SYDVKM. The CDR3, as DNA: TGTGCCAGCAGTCCCCCTCCTAGCGTTAGTCCCGAGCAGTACTTC. It encodes CASSPPPSVSPEQYF. Full variable domain (rest looked up from reference TRBV28 and TRBJ2-7): DVKVTQSSRYLVKRTGEKVFLECVQDMDHENMFWYRQDPGLGLRLIYFSYDVKMKEKGDIPEGYSVSREKKERFSLILESASTNQTSMYLCASSPPPSVSPEQYFGPGTRLTVT.

The table lists this clonotype with a few counts. This rearrangement joins TRBV5-1 to TRBJ2-5, with 8 bases aligning to TRBD1. The CDR3 totals 15 residues. CDR1 is SGHRS, CDR2 YFSETQ, per germline. The V segment lost 7 bases and the J segment 2 bases; nucleotides outside the gene matches: 10. The CDR3 DNA follows: TGCGCCAGCCGTGACGGACAGGGACGGCAAGAGACCCAGTACTTC. This sequence encodes CASRDGQGRQETQYF.

The V gene is TRBV2, the J gene TRBJ2-1; 7 bases match TRBD2. The CDR3 length is 16 residues. Germline V lookup: CDR1 SNHLY, CDR2 FYNNEI. With 7 bases clipped from V and 3 bases from J, the junction kept 12 bases outside the gene matches. The DNA of the CDR3 is TGTGCCAGCACCAGATACTCGGGAGGAGGCTACAATGAGCAGTTCTTC. This sequence encodes CASTRYSGGGYNEQFF. Full variable domain (outside the CDR3, taken from reference TRBV2 and TRBJ2-1): EPEVTQTPSHQVTQMGQEVILRCVPISNHLYFYWYRQILGQKVEFLVSFYNNEISEKSEIFDDQFSVERPDGSNFTLKIRSTKLEDSAMYFCASTRYSGGGYNEQFFGPGTRLTVL.

V and J are TRBV3-1 and TRBJ2-1; no definite D call. Germline assignment: CDR1 LGHDT and CDR2 YNNKEL (reference sequence). This CDR3 is 11 amino acids long. Trimming removed 10 bases from V and 9 bases from J, with 13 bases in between. The CDR3 reads CATEQISEQFF. In nucleotides, the CDR3 is TGTGCCACCGAACAGATTAGTGAGCAGTTCTTC.

This clonotype came up many times. V usage is TRBV7-9 and J usage is TRBJ1-2; no definite D call. The V and J ends lost 5 bases and 5 bases respectively, with 9 bases between them. CDR3 length equals 12 residues. CDR1 and CDR2 (germline): SEHNR, FQNEAQ (reference sequence). As DNA, the CDR3 is TGTGCCAGCAGCCCGGACCCTTATGGCTACACCTTC. Its protein product is CASSPDPYGYTF.

This clonotype occurred many times. The chain links TRBV27 to TRBJ2-4; no clear D. Germline V lookup: CDR1 MNHEY, CDR2 SMNVEV (reference sequence). The CDR3 loop spans 16 amino acids. V lost 8 bases and J 1 base, leaving 18 bases between the germline ends. CDR3 loop: CASSPIRQAAKNIQYF. The DNA for the CDR3 is TGTGCCAGCTCGCCGATCCGGCAAGCGGCCAAAAACATTCAGTACTTC.

The sample holds many counts of this clonotype. The chain uses TRBV7-2 and TRBJ1-3; D is ambiguous. Germline V gives CDR1 SGHTA, CDR2 FQGNSA. V was cut by 1 base and J by 9 bases, with 16 bases left in between. The CDR3 is 15 residues long. This CDR3 is CASSLVGQPVGTIYF. CDR3 nucleotide sequence: TGTGCCAGCAGCTTAGTAGGGCAACCCGTGGGCACCATATATTTT.

This clonotype has a handful of counts. This chain uses TRBV24-1 with TRBJ2-7, with 9 bases identical to TRBD1. This CDR3 region has 15 residues. Germline V gene sequence: CDR1 KGHDR, CDR2 SFDVKD. V was clipped by 0 bases and J by 4 bases; unmatched bases: 3. The CDR3 DNA reads as TGTGCCACCAGTGATTTGAGGGACAGGGAGTACGAGCAGTACTTC. This codes for CATSDLRDREYEQYF.

This clonotype was seen ten or more times. This chain links TRBV11-2 with TRBJ2-7, with D tentatively TRBD1 or TRBD2 (5 bases each). Germline V gene sequence: CDR1 SGHAT, CDR2 FQNNGV. This CDR3 region has 15 residues. V was clipped by 3 bases and J by 3 bases, with 15 bases between them. CDR3 sequence (DNA): TGTGCCAGCAGCTTTCGGGACGGCTTCCTCTACGAGCAGTACTTC. It codes for CASSFRDGFLYEQYF.

Many counts were recorded for this clonotype. This CDR3 reads CASSLPTDEAFF. CDR3 bases: TGCGCCAGCAGCTTACCGACGGACGAAGCTTTCTTT. The chain uses TRBV5-1 and TRBJ1-1, with D unclear. CDR1 is SGHRS and CDR2 is YFSETQ in the germline V gene. CDR3 size: 12 residues. V was shortened by 2 bases and J by 8 bases, with 10 bases between the two germline ends.

This clonotype has a count of ten or more. The chain recombines TRBV15 with TRBJ1-1; the D is unclear. This CDR3 has 14 amino acids. Germline V CDR1 and CDR2: LNHNV, YYDKDF (reference sequence). The germline V and J ends were trimmed by 5 bases and 5 bases, with 15 bases remaining between them. CDR3 sequence (DNA): TGTGCCACCAGCCGAGGACGAGATGGTACTGAAGCTTTCTTT. As protein: CATSRGRDGTEAFF.

This clonotype was detected ten times or more. This sequence joins TRBV3-1 and TRBJ1-3; D uncertain. Germline CDR1 and CDR2: LGHDT and YNNKEL (reference sequence). The CDR3 contains 12 residues. V was shortened by 0 bases and J by 4 bases, with 1 base between the two germline ends. CDR3 amino acids: CASSQEGNTIYF. The CDR3 DNA sequence: TGTGCCAGCAGCCAAGAAGGAAACACCATATATTTT.

The chain couples TRBV11-3 to TRBJ1-1; TRBD1 might be the D (6 bases). Trimming stripped 6 bases from V and 9 bases from J, with 20 bases between. Per the germline V gene, CDR1 is SGHNT and CDR2 is YENEEA. The CDR3 sequence is 14 residues long. The chain's CDR3 is CASSLRGGRPQAFF. CDR3 in DNA: TGTGCCAGCAGTCTCAGAGGGGGACGTCCACAAGCTTTCTTT.

The sample holds many counts of this clonotype. The chain is built from TRBV4-2 and TRBJ2-7; 7 bases fit TRBD1. The CDR3 loop spans 15 amino acids. Germline-derived CDR1 and CDR2 are LGHNA and YNFKEQ. V dropped 0 bases and J dropped 2; count of bases not matched to a gene: 4. Here the CDR3 reads CASSQDLRGPYEQYF. The CDR3 bases are TGTGCCAGCAGCCAAGATCTTAGGGGGCCCTACGAGCAGTACTTC.

This clonotype has ten or more counts. V is TRBV29-1 and J is TRBJ2-5; tentatively, D is TRBD2 (6 bases). V was shortened by 7 bases and J by 1 base, with 19 bases between the two germline ends. This CDR3 region has 15 residues. The germline V gene encodes CDR1 SQVTM and CDR2 ANQGSEA. In DNA form, the CDR3 reads TGCAGCGCTAAGAAAGGGGCGGGGACCCAAGAGACCCAGTACTTC. Encoded protein: CSAKKGAGTQETQYF.

Many counts were recorded for this clonotype. The chain has TRBV4-2 and TRBJ2-5, with D uncertain. V was shortened by 0 bases and J by 4 bases, with 12 bases between the two germline ends. CDR3 length: 15 amino acids. From germline, CDR1 is LGHNA and CDR2 YNFKEQ. As DNA, the CDR3 is TGTGCCAGCAGCCAAGATCCAGCTCTGGGAGAGACCCAGTACTTC. Translation gives CASSQDPALGETQYF.

Ten or more counts support this clonotype. The CDR3 is CASSLGPGGANTEAFF. The CDR3 DNA sequence: TGTGCCAGCAGTTTAGGACCAGGGGGGGCGAACACTGAAGCTTTCTTT. This chain links TRBV12-3 or TRBV12-4 with TRBJ1-1; 7 positions agree with TRBD1. The ends lost 1 base at V and 1 base at J; junction bases unmatched: 6. The CDR3 length is 16 residues.

This clonotype was seen repeatedly, ten times or more. The chain links TRBV4-2 to TRBJ2-1; 11 bases agree with TRBD2. V was pared by 1 base and J by 5 bases, with 7 bases of the junction left unmatched. Germline CDR1 reads LGHNA; CDR2 reads YNFKEQ. The CDR3 is 17 residues long. CDR3 residues: CASSQGASGGSNNEQFF. CDR3 bases: TGTGCCAGCAGCCAAGGGGCTAGCGGGGGGTCCAACAATGAGCAGTTCTTC.

This rearrangement joins TRBV4-2 to TRBJ2-5, with 9 bases that match TRBD2. V dropped 1 base and J dropped 5; count of bases not matched to a gene: 2. Germline CDR1 reads LGHNA; CDR2 reads YNFKEQ. This CDR3 is built from 14 residues. The CDR3 nucleotides read TGTGCCAGCAGCCAAGGACTAGCGGACGAGACCCAGTACTTC. This sequence encodes CASSQGLADETQYF.

The sample holds many counts of this clonotype. V usage is TRBV6-5 and J usage is TRBJ1-1; D is unclear. The germline V and J ends were trimmed by 2 bases and 4 bases, with 8 bases remaining between them. This CDR3 comprises 13 residues. CDR1 is MNHEY and CDR2 is SVGAGI in the germline V gene. CDR3 region: CASSYGGSTEAFF. The CDR3 nucleotides read TGTGCCAGCAGTTACGGTGGTAGCACTGAAGCTTTCTTT.

Worth noting for this clonotype: This could be a read error, since a much larger clone is one nucleotide away. This chain uses TRBV5-1 with TRBJ2-1, with a possible D match to TRBD2 (5 bases). The CDR3 length is 15 residues. Germline V gene data show CDR1 as SGHRS and CDR2 as YFSETQ. The V end lost 3 bases, the J end lost 10 bases, and 20 bases lay between the germline ends. The CDR3 nucleotides are TGCGCCAGCAGCTCTCAGCCTAGCTTAGGAAACGAGCAGTTCTTC. As protein: CASSSQPSLGNEQFF.

This clonotype was detected ten times or more. This chain uses TRBV29-1 with TRBJ2-1, with 8 bases lining up with TRBD1. Germline V gives CDR1 SQVTM, CDR2 ANQGSEA. J gave up 1 base and V 7 bases, and 9 bases lay outside the gene matches. The length of the CDR3 is 15 residues. The CDR3 DNA is TGCAGCGCTCAACGCGGGACAGGTTCCTACAATGAGCAGTTCTTC. It translates to CSAQRGTGSYNEQFF.

This clonotype was picked up many times. This chain joins TRBV18 and TRBJ1-5, with TRBD1 identical over 7 bases. The length of the CDR3 is 16 residues. Losses at the gene ends were 2 bases for V and 2 bases for J; bases not matched to a gene: 6. Per germline, CDR1 KGHSH and CDR2 LQKENI. In DNA form, the CDR3 reads TGTGCCAGCTCACCAATGGCAGGGGGGGGCAATCAGCCCCAGCATTTT. Its translation is CASSPMAGGGNQPQHF.

This clonotype was observed a handful of times. V and J are TRBV3-1 and TRBJ2-7; D might be TRBD2 (5 bases). V gave up 1 base and J gave up 6 bases, with 16 bases separating them. The CDR3 spans 15 residues. CDR1 LGHDT and CDR2 YNNKEL come from the germline V gene (reference sequence). The CDR3 loop reads CASSQGEPLLGEQYF. DNA for the CDR3: TGTGCCAGCAGCCAAGGGGAGCCCCTCTTGGGCGAGCAGTACTTC.

This clonotype was detected many times. V and J are TRBV3-1 and TRBJ2-7; no definite D call. The germline V and J ends were trimmed by 0 bases and 6 bases, with 12 bases remaining between them. The CDR3 consists of 14 residues. Germline CDR1 reads LGHDT; CDR2 reads YNNKEL (reference sequence). The CDR3 spells CASSQEGRAGEQYF. CDR3 DNA sequence: TGTGCCAGCAGCCAAGAAGGGCGCGCCGGCGAGCAGTACTTC.

This clonotype was observed many times. This chain links TRBV27 with TRBJ2-1; the match to TRBD2 covers 14 bases. V lost 8 bases, J lost 9 bases, and 12 bases stayed unmatched. The germline gives CDR1 MNHEY, CDR2 SMNVEV (reference sequence). This CDR3 region has 16 residues. The CDR3 bases are TGTGCCAGCTGGTGGACTAGCGGGAGGCCTATGGGTGAGCAGTTCTTC. Amino acid sequence: CASWWTSGRPMGEQFF.

This clonotype was seen at least ten times. The chain is built from TRBV10-3 and TRBJ1-2, with 7 bases fitting TRBD1. V lost 7 bases and J lost 4; bases outside the gene matches: 6. The length of the CDR3 is 13 residues. Germline CDR1 ENHRY, CDR2 SYGVKD. DNA for the CDR3: TGTGCCATCACCGACGGGACAGCCTATGGCTACACCTTC. Amino acid sequence: CAITDGTAYGYTF.

This clonotype has a count of ten or more. The V call is TRBV20-1, the J call TRBJ2-3; no reliable D call. Germline V gene data show CDR1 as DFQATT and CDR2 as SNEGSKA (reference sequence). The CDR3 loop spans 14 amino acids. V was pared by 0 bases and J by 0 bases, with 7 bases between. The chain's CDR3 is CSARDTTSTDTQYF. CDR3 DNA sequence: TGCAGTGCTAGAGATACAACTAGCACAGATACGCAGTATTTT.